Each of the 15 T cell receptor beta chains below was sequenced from the same sample in a study of blood T cell repertoires in COVID-19. TCRdb's copy holds only in-frame clones and misses some; the assay was immunoSEQ multiplex PCR. The sample records under 200,000 clones, about 86% being singletons. The sample was peripheral blood. The receptors stem from a man between 65 and 80 years old with active or convalescent COVID-19.

This clone was detected a few times. The rearrangement joins TRBV5-5 to TRBJ1-1, with 7 nucleotides matching TRBD1. The CDR3 has 14 residues. The germline gives CDR1 SGHKS, CDR2 YYEKEE (reference sequence). J was trimmed by 3 bases and V by 3 bases; bases with no gene match: 5. In DNA, the CDR3 is TGTGCCAGCAGCTACCTTCAGGGGGACACTGAAGCTTTCTTT. It specifies CASSYLQGDTEAFF.

The genes are TRBV2 and TRBJ2-1; D ambiguous. CDR3 size: 16 residues. The V end lost 4 bases, the J end lost 0 bases, and 13 bases lay between the germline ends. The germline V gene has CDR1 SNHLY and CDR2 FYNNEI. CDR3 residues: CASSVRSLNSYNEQFF. The DNA for the CDR3 is TGTGCCAGCAGTGTCAGATCGCTCAACTCCTACAATGAGCAGTTCTTC.

This sequence joins TRBV4-3 and TRBJ1-5; no reliable D call. V was clipped by 0 bases and J by 9 bases, with 15 bases between them. This CDR3 has 15 residues. Germline V lookup: CDR1 LGHNA, CDR2 YSLEER. In DNA form, the CDR3 reads TGCGCCAGCAGCCAAGACAGGTCAAGCGGGTGGCCCCAGCATTTT. This gives the protein CASSQDRSSGWPQHF.

The chain carries TRBV5-5 and TRBJ1-2, with D unclear. The germline gives CDR1 SGHKS, CDR2 YYEKEE (reference sequence). This CDR3 has 14 amino acids. V shed 4 bases and J shed 0 bases, with 10 bases lying between them. CDR3 DNA: TGTGCCAGCAGCCTTGAAGCCTCTAACTATGGCTACACCTTC. The encoded protein is CASSLEASNYGYTF.

This chain uses TRBV19 with TRBJ1-1; TRBD1 matches 8 bases. The CDR3 totals 15 residues. The germline V gene encodes CDR1 LNHDA and CDR2 SQIVND (reference sequence). The V segment lost 8 bases and the J segment 0 bases; nucleotides outside the gene matches: 8. This CDR3 reads CASQDRGGMNTEAFF. The CDR3 coding sequence is TGTGCCAGTCAAGACAGGGGCGGGATGAACACTGAAGCTTTCTTT.

The chain recombines TRBV5-4 with TRBJ2-3; 10 bases match TRBD2. J lost 4 bases, V lost 6 bases, and 11 bases had no gene match. The V gene's germline CDR1 is SGHNT and CDR2 YYREEE (reference sequence). The CDR3 spans 16 residues. DNA of the CDR3: TGTGCCAGCAACTCCCAAAGCGGGGGGGCGGCAGATACGCAGTATTTT. Translated, it gives CASNSQSGGAADTQYF.

J is TRBJ2-3 and V is TRBV6-5; D ambiguous. The V gene's germline CDR1 is MNHEY and CDR2 SVGAGI. The CDR3 is 13 residues long. The V end was cut by 7 bases, the J end by 0 bases, with 8 bases between. The chain's CDR3 is CASTGTSTDTQYF. As DNA, the CDR3 is TGTGCCAGCACGGGTACTAGCACAGATACGCAGTATTTT.

The chain combines TRBV18 with TRBJ1-5, with TRBD1 matching 10 bases. This CDR3 contains 14 residues. Germline CDR1 reads KGHSH; CDR2 reads LQKENI. The J segment lost 5 bases and the V segment lost 6 bases, leaving 4 bases of the junction unmatched. The CDR3 DNA sequence: TGTGCCAGCTCCCAGGGGACAGGGGATCAGCCCCAGCATTTT. Protein sequence: CASSQGTGDQPQHF.

This clone was recorded once. V usage is TRBV6-4 and J usage is TRBJ1-2; D not resolved. CDR1 is MRHNA and CDR2 is SNTAGT in the germline V gene. Trimming stripped 2 bases from V and 5 bases from J, with 9 bases between. The CDR3 spans 13 residues. The chain's CDR3 is CASSDVFGYGYTF. In DNA, the CDR3 is TGTGCCAGCAGTGACGTGTTCGGGTATGGCTACACCTTC.

This clone was observed a single time. The chain carries TRBV18 and TRBJ2-1, with TRBD1 matching over 9 bases. The CDR3 is made up of 15 amino acids. Germline CDR1 KGHSH, CDR2 LQKENI. Trimming removed 4 bases from V and 4 bases from J; junction bases left unmatched: 5. The CDR3 sequence: CASSLGTGNYNEQFF. DNA of the CDR3: TGTGCCAGCTCACTCGGGACAGGGAATTACAATGAGCAGTTCTTC.

The genes are TRBV30 and TRBJ1-3; 8 bases match TRBD1. J lost 4 bases, V lost 0 bases, and 8 bases had no gene match. The CDR3 extends over 16 amino acids. CDR1 and CDR2 (germline): GTSNPN, SVGIG (reference sequence). The CDR3: CAWSVFGAGGGNTIYF. The CDR3, as DNA: TGTGCCTGGAGTGTATTCGGGGCAGGGGGCGGAAACACCATATATTTT.

This clone was seen once. This chain joins TRBV7-2 and TRBJ1-5; a possible D gene is TRBD1 (6 bases). The CDR3 loop spans 17 amino acids. V was shortened by 5 bases and J by 2 bases, with 19 bases between the two germline ends. Germline V lookup: CDR1 SGHTA, CDR2 FQGNSA. The CDR3 sequence is CASSVDRPFYRNQPQHF. The CDR3, as DNA: TGTGCCAGCAGCGTCGACAGGCCCTTCTACCGCAATCAGCCCCAGCATTTT.

The J gene is TRBJ2-1, the V gene TRBV7-2; D remains unclear. This CDR3 is built from 13 residues. Germline CDR1 reads SGHTA; CDR2 reads FQGNSA. Trimming shortened V by 6 bases and J by 5 bases, and 11 bases separated the two germline ends. The CDR3 spells CASRGPSDNEQFF. The CDR3 DNA reads as TGTGCCAGCAGGGGCCCCTCGGACAATGAGCAGTTCTTC.

The V call is TRBV18, the J call TRBJ1-5; TRBD1 matches 7 bases. V lost 6 bases and J lost 1; bases outside the gene matches: 0. The CDR3 is made up of 13 amino acids. Germline CDR1 KGHSH, CDR2 LQKENI. CDR3 nucleotides: TGTGCCAGCTCGACAGGGAGCAATCAGCCCCAGCATTTT. Translation gives CASSTGSNQPQHF. Full variable domain (remainder filled in from reference TRBV18 and TRBJ1-5): NAGVMQNPRHLVRRRGQEARLRCSPMKGHSHVYWYRQLPEEGLKFMVYLQKENIIDESGMPKERFSAEFPKEGPSILRIQQVVRGDSAAYFCASSTGSNQPQHFGDGTRLSIL.

The V and J genes are TRBV28 and TRBJ1-4, with no clear D. Germline CDR1 is MDHEN and CDR2 is SYDVKM. The CDR3 has 12 residues. The ends were cut back, 7 bases at V and 3 bases at J, with 6 bases in the middle. CDR3 coding DNA: TGTGCCAGCACCATTCCTAATGAAAAACTGTTTTTT. Residues: CASTIPNEKLFF.